The source of this T cell receptor (beta chain) is a study of T cell responses to AZD1222 COVID-19 vaccine. Study-level points and caveats: The study sampled repertoires only after the peak T cell response.

Sequenced by immunoSEQ multiplex PCR; TCRdb stores in-frame clones only, minus some. The data contain around 130,000 clones, just under 95% of them singletons. Pooled in the analysis were second doses at about 4 or about 12 weeks. The CDR3 extends over 16 amino acids. CDR1 and CDR2 from the germline V gene are MNHEY and SVGEGT. The germline V and J ends were trimmed by 0 bases and 3 bases, with 15 bases remaining between them. A word on this clone: Its antigen is currently unknown.

The chain combines TRBV6-2 or TRBV6-3 with TRBJ2-7, with D maybe TRBD2 (5 bases). The sequences come from peripheral blood, collected 28 days after the second AZD1222 dose. The clonotype was recovered from an adult who received the AZD1222 COVID-19 vaccine. The CDR3 protein is CASSYSAESFRYEQYF. For the CDR3, the DNA is TGTGCCAGCAGTTACTCAGCGGAAAGTTTCCGCTACGAGCAGTACTTC.